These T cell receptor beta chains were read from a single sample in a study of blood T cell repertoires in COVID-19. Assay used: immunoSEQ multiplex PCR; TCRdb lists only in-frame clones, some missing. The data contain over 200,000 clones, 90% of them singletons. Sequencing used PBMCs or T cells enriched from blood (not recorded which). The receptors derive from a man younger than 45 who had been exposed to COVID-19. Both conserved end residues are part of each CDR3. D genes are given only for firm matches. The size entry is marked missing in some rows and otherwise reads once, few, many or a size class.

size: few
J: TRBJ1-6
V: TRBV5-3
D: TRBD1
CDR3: CARSLLWTGGRPSDNSPLHF
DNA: TGTGCCAGAAGCCTCCTATGGACAGGGGGCCGCCCTTCAGATAATTCACCCCTCCACTTT

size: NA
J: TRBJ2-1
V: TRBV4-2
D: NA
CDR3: CASSQDYLSYNEQFF
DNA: TGTGCCAGCAGCCAAGATTACCTTAGCTACAATGAGCAGTTCTTC

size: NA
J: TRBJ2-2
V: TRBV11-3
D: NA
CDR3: CASTQGPDAGELFF
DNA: TGTGCCAGCACCCAGGGTCCGGACGCCGGGGAGCTGTTTTTT

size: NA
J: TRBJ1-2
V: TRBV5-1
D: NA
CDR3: CASSLGDTYGYTF
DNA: TGCGCCAGCAGCTTGGGGGACACCTATGGCTACACCTTC

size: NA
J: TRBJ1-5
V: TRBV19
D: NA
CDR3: CASSTTGKDQPQHF
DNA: TGTGCCAGTAGTACCACAGGTAAGGATCAGCCCCAGCATTTT

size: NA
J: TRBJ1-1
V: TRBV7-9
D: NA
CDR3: CASSFRTSNNSTEAFF
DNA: TGTGCCAGCAGCTTCCGGACATCAAACAATTCCACTGAAGCTTTCTTT

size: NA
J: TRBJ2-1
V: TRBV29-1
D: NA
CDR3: CSGGASRPPYNEQFF
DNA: TGCAGCGGGGGGGCTTCTCGTCCTCCCTACAATGAGCAGTTCTTC

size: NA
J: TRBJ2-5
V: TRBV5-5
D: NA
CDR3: CASSLGQARFLSQETQYF
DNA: TGTGCCAGCAGCTTGGGCCAGGCCCGATTCCTCAGCCAAGAGACCCAGTACTTC

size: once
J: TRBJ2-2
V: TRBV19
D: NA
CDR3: CASSEQGRSTGELFF
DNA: TGTGCCAGTAGTGAACAGGGGAGGAGCACCGGGGAGCTGTTTTTT

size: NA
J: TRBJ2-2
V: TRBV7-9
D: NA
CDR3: CASSSRGDGLDTGELFF
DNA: TGTGCCAGCAGCTCCCGAGGCGACGGGTTGGACACCGGGGAGCTGTTTTTT

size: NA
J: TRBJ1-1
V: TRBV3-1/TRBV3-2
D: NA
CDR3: CASSQQIRGDTEAFF
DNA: TGTGCCAGCAGCCAACAGATACGGGGAGACACTGAAGCTTTCTTT

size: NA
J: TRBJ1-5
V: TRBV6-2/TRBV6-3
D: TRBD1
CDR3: CASSSQGQRGNQPQHF
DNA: TGTGCCAGCAGCTCTCAGGGACAGAGAGGCAATCAGCCCCAGCATTTT

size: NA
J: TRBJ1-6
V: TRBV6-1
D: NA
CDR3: CASSELTGSNNSPLHF
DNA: TGTGCCAGCAGTGAACTGACAGGTTCAAACAATTCACCCCTCCACTTT

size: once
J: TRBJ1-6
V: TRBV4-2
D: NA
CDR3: CASSPFSRPGTYNSPLHF
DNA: TGTGCCAGCAGCCCCTTCAGTAGACCCGGGACCTATAATTCACCCCTCCACTTT

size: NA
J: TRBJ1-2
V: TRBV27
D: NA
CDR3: CASSFTTAGGYTF
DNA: TGTGCCAGCAGTTTTACGACAGCGGGAGGCTACACCTTC

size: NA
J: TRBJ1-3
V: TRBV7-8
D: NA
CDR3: CASSFLGGLPSGNTIYF
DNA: TGTGCCAGCAGCTTTCTTGGCGGCCTTCCGTCTGGAAACACCATATATTTT

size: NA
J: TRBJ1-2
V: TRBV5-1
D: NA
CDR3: CASSLAFGGMVYGYTF
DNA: TGCGCCAGCAGCTTGGCCTTCGGGGGTATGGTCTATGGCTACACCTTC

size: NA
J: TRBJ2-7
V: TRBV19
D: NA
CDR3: CASSPESRGPYEQYF
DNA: TGTGCCAGTAGTCCTGAGTCCAGGGGACCCTACGAGCAGTACTTC

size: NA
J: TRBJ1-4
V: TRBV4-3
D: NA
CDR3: CASSQTHRANEKLFF
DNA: TGCGCCAGCAGCCAAACCCACAGAGCTAATGAAAAACTGTTTTTT

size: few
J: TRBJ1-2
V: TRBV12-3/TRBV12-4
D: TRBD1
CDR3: CASSLGQGEGYTF
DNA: TGTGCCAGCAGTTTGGGACAGGGAGAAGGCTACACCTTC

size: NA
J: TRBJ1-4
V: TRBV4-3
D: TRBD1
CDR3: CASSLDRGREKLFF
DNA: TGCGCCAGCAGCCTCGACAGGGGGCGGGAAAAACTGTTTTTT

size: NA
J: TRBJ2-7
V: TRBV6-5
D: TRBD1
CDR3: CASSPRQGPHEQYF
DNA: TGTGCCAGCAGTCCCCGACAGGGGCCCCACGAGCAGTACTTC

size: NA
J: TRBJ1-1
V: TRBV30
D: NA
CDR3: CAWSRGRGTEAFF
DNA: TGTGCCTGGAGTAGGGGGAGGGGGACTGAAGCTTTCTTT

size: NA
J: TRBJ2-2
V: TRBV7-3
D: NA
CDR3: CASSLTDNRVGGELFF
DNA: TGTGCCAGCAGCTTAACGGACAACAGGGTTGGCGGGGAGCTGTTTTTT

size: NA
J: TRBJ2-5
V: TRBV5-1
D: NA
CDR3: CASSWAGRTETQYF
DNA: TGCGCCAGCAGCTGGGCAGGGAGGACAGAGACCCAGTACTTC

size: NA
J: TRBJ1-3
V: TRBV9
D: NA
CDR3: CASSVDPRGGTSGNTIYF
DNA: TGTGCCAGCAGCGTAGACCCGAGGGGGGGCACCTCTGGAAACACCATATATTTT

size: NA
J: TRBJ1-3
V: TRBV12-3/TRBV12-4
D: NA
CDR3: CASSWEKRDTIYF
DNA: TGTGCCAGCAGCTGGGAAAAGCGGGACACCATATATTTT

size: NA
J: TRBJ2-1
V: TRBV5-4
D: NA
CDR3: CASSPDGYNEQFF
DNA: TGTGCCAGCAGCCCCGACGGGTACAATGAGCAGTTCTTC

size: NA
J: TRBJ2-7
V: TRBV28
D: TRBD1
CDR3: CASSPSGTGTYGYEQYF
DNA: TGTGCCAGCTCCCCTTCCGGGACAGGGACTTACGGTTACGAGCAGTACTTC

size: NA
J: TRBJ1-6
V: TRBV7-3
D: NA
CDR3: CASSLNGDSPLHF
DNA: TGTGCCAGCAGCTTAAACGGGGATTCACCCCTCCACTTT

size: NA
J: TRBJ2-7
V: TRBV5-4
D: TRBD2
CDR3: CASRLRPSGGGSYEQYF
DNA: TGTGCCAGCAGACTGAGACCTAGCGGGGGGGGCTCCTACGAGCAGTACTTC

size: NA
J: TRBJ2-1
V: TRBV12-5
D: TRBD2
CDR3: CASGPLSGGATNEQFF
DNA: TGTGCTAGTGGTCCCCTTAGCGGGGGGGCAACCAATGAGCAGTTCTTC

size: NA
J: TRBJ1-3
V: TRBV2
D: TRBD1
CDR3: CASRTTGGLGNTIYF
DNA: TGTGCCAGCAGGACGACAGGGGGCCTTGGAAACACCATATATTTT

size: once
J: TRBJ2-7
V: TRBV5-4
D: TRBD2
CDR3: CASRKGTSGSYEQYF
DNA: TGTGCCAGCAGAAAGGGGACTAGCGGGTCCTACGAGCAGTACTTC

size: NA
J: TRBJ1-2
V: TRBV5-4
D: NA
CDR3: CASSLTGDYYGYTF
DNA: TGTGCCAGCAGCCTAACAGGAGATTACTATGGCTACACCTTC

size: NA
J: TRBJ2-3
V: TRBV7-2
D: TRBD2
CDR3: CASSVAGGFYPSTDTQYF
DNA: TGTGCCAGCAGCGTAGCGGGGGGGTTTTATCCCAGCACAGATACGCAGTATTTT

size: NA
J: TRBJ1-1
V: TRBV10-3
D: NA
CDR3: CAITRQPMNTEAFF
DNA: TGTGCCATCACTCGACAGCCCATGAACACTGAAGCTTTCTTT